One sample yielded the 20 T cell receptor beta chains listed below, sequenced in a study of blood T cell repertoires in COVID-19. The table came from immunoSEQ multiplex PCR; TCRdb's copy has only in-frame clones and leaves some out. Among roughly 700,000 clones listed, 85% to 90% were seen once. Sequencing input: peripheral blood. These receptors all come from a woman aged 18-29 years with acute or convalescent COVID-19.

The chain has TRBV6-5 and TRBJ1-1, with a weak D call TRBD1 (6 bases). This CDR3 has 15 amino acids. Germline CDR1 and CDR2: MNHEY and SVGAGI. V lost 5 bases and J 7 bases, leaving 20 bases between the germline ends. The CDR3, as DNA: TGTGCCAGCAGTCCTCGGTGGCAGGGGTTGAGTGAAGCTTTCTTT. Translating gives CASSPRWQGLSEAFF.

The chain combines TRBV10-3 with TRBJ1-1, with D perhaps TRBD1 (6 bases). This CDR3 has 14 amino acids. The germline gives CDR1 ENHRY, CDR2 SYGVKD. V lost 10 bases and J 6 bases, leaving 21 bases between the germline ends. In nucleotides, the CDR3 is TGTGCCACCACGATACAGGGAATAAAGTCTGAAGCTTTCTTT. Amino acids: CATTIQGIKSEAFF.

The chain combines TRBV7-9 with TRBJ1-1, with a weak D call TRBD1 (5 bases). The CDR3 runs 19 residues. CDR1 is SEHNR and CDR2 is FQNEAQ in the germline V gene (reference sequence). Trimming pared 3 bases from V and 1 base from J, leaving 24 bases between. The CDR3 protein is CASSFWGGVVVRANTEAFF. CDR3 nucleotides: TGTGCCAGCAGCTTCTGGGGGGGAGTAGTTGTGAGGGCGAACACTGAAGCTTTCTTT. Supplemented by reference TRBV7-9 and TRBJ1-1, the full variable domain reads DTGVSQNPRHKITKRGQNVTFRCDPISEHNRLYWYRQTLGQGPEFLTYFQNEAQLEKSRLLSDRFSAERPKGSFSTLEIQRTEQGDSAMYLCASSFWGGVVVRANTEAFFGQGTRLTVV.

The CDR3 reads CASSLGRGRGVNEKLFF. In DNA form, the CDR3 reads TGTGCCAGCAGCTTAGGCCGGGGGAGAGGAGTTAATGAAAAACTGTTTTTT. The chain combines TRBV11-2 with TRBJ1-4, with D maybe TRBD1 (5 bases). CDR1 is SGHAT and CDR2 is FQNNGV in the germline V gene. The CDR3 sequence is 17 residues long. Trimming stripped 1 base from V and 4 bases from J, with 16 bases between.

This chain uses TRBV24-1 with TRBJ2-2, with TRBD2 identical over 7 bases. CDR3 length: 15 residues. Germline loops: CDR1 KGHDR, CDR2 SFDVKD. After removal of 2 bases from V and 3 bases from J, the junction contained 2 bases not matched to a gene. The CDR3 loop reads CATSDSAGDTGELFF. The CDR3 DNA is TGTGCCACCAGTGATTCCGCGGGGGACACCGGGGAGCTGTTTTTT.

This chain connects TRBV4-1 to TRBJ1-2; D perhaps matches TRBD1 (5 bases). The CDR3 contains 13 residues. Germline V lookup: CDR1 MGHRA, CDR2 YSYEKL. V gave up 1 base and J gave up 8 bases, with 11 bases separating them. Written as DNA, the CDR3 is TGCGCCAGCAGCCAAGGACAGCCCGGAGGCTACACCTTC. This sequence encodes CASSQGQPGGYTF.

This clone came up once. V usage is TRBV18 and J usage is TRBJ2-7; 13 positions agree with TRBD2. This CDR3 contains 16 residues. Losses at the gene ends were 3 bases for V and 5 bases for J; bases not matched to a gene: 7. The germline gives CDR1 KGHSH, CDR2 LQKENI. CDR3 bases: TGTGCCAGCTCACCTCGGACTAGCGGGAGCCACCACGAGCAGTACTTC. It yields the protein CASSPRTSGSHHEQYF.

V is TRBV11-2 and J is TRBJ1-3; D perhaps matches TRBD1 (5 bases). Trimming stripped 0 bases from V and 2 bases from J, with 11 bases between. The CDR3 covers 16 residues. From germline, CDR1 is SGHAT and CDR2 FQNNGV. CDR3 nucleotide sequence: TGTGCCAGCAGCTTAGAAATTGCAGGGACTGGAAACACCATATATTTT. Translated, it gives CASSLEIAGTGNTIYF.

This chain joins TRBV18 and TRBJ1-5, with 7 nucleotides matching TRBD1. J was trimmed by 5 bases and V by 4 bases; bases with no gene match: 8. There are 15 residues in the CDR3. Germline V gene sequence: CDR1 KGHSH, CDR2 LQKENI. The CDR3 sequence is CASSLNRGPDQPQHF. CDR3 sequence (DNA): TGTGCCAGCTCACTCAACAGGGGTCCGGATCAGCCCCAGCATTTT.

The chain's CDR3 is CASSQGRDTEAFF. The CDR3 DNA is TGCGCCAGCAGCCAAGGCCGGGACACTGAAGCTTTCTTT. The rearrangement joins TRBV4-1 to TRBJ1-1; D remains unclear. V lost 1 base and J lost 3, with 6 bases in between. CDR3 size: 13 residues. Germline CDR1 MGHRA, CDR2 YSYEKL.

This clone appeared a single time. This sequence joins TRBV18 and TRBJ1-2, with 8 bases matching TRBD1. V gave up 6 bases and J gave up 4 bases; unmatched junction bases: 10. From germline, CDR1 is KGHSH and CDR2 LQKENI. The CDR3 covers 15 residues. This chain's CDR3 is CASSPEPGQGYGYTF. In DNA form, the CDR3 reads TGTGCCAGCTCCCCGGAACCCGGACAGGGCTATGGCTACACCTTC.

CDR3 nucleotides: TGTGCCACCAGAGGGGAGGGCTATGGCTACACCTTC. Translated: CATRGEGYGYTF. This chain joins TRBV24-1 and TRBJ1-2, with a weak D call TRBD1 (5 bases). The germline V gene encodes CDR1 KGHDR and CDR2 SFDVKD. CDR3 length equals 12 residues. The V gene lost 7 bases and the J gene lost 4 bases, with 9 bases spanning the gap.

This chain joins TRBV5-8 and TRBJ2-2, with D possibly being TRBD2 (7 bases). This CDR3 is 15 amino acids long. V was cut by 4 bases and J by 5 bases, with 15 bases left in between. The germline V gene has CDR1 SGHTS and CDR2 YDEGEE. CDR3 sequence reads: CASSPRGGGTGELFF. The CDR3 region has the DNA TGTGCCAGCAGCCCCCGGGGAGGGGGGACCGGGGAGCTGTTTTTT.

V usage is TRBV15 and J usage is TRBJ1-5; 10 bases align to TRBD1. Germline V gene sequence: CDR1 LNHNV, CDR2 YYDKDF (reference sequence). The trim removed 4 bases at V and 5 bases at J, leaving 8 bases unmatched. There are 16 residues in the CDR3. For the CDR3, the DNA is TGTGCCACCAGCACCGACCTGACAGGGGGCGATCAGCCCCAGCATTTT. This gives the protein CATSTDLTGGDQPQHF. Supplemented by reference TRBV15 and TRBJ1-5, the full variable domain reads DAMVIQNPRYQVTQFGKPVTLSCSQTLNHNVMYWYQQKSSQAPKLLFHYYDKDFNNEADTPDNFQSRRPNTSFCFLDIRSPGLGDTAMYLCATSTDLTGGDQPQHFGDGTRLSIL.

This chain links TRBV25-1 with TRBJ1-2; 8 bases are a match to TRBD1. V shed 1 base, J shed 2 bases, and the junction held 0 bases outside the gene matches. The CDR3 runs 14 residues. Germline V gene data show CDR1 as MGHDK and CDR2 as SYGVNS. The CDR3 DNA sequence: TGTGCCAGCAGTGAATGGACAGGGAACTATGGCTACACCTTC. As protein: CASSEWTGNYGYTF.

The gene calls are TRBV11-3 and TRBJ2-2, with 7 bases fitting TRBD1. CDR1 and CDR2 from the germline V gene are SGHNT and YENEEA. This CDR3 region has 14 residues. V lost 5 bases, J lost 1 base, and 1 base stayed unmatched. CDR3 in DNA: TGTGCCAGCAGCGGGACAGAGAACACCGGGGAGCTGTTTTTT. The encoded protein is CASSGTENTGELFF.

The chain uses TRBV4-2 and TRBJ1-5, with TRBD1 as a possible D gene (5 bases). Trimming stripped 0 bases from V and 5 bases from J, with 8 bases between. Germline V gene sequence: CDR1 LGHNA, CDR2 YNFKEQ. CDR3 length equals 14 residues. The CDR3: CASSQEDSDQPQHF. The CDR3 DNA reads TGTGCCAGCAGCCAAGAAGACAGCGATCAGCCCCAGCATTTT.

The chain is built from TRBV15 and TRBJ2-7; D perhaps matches TRBD2 (5 bases). This CDR3 has 15 residues. CDR1 is LNHNV, CDR2 YYDKDF, per germline (reference sequence). Trimming shortened V by 6 bases and J by 2 bases, and 17 bases separated the two germline ends. CDR3 protein: CATRPTPRGTYEQYF. The CDR3 nucleotides read TGTGCCACCAGACCGACACCCAGAGGGACCTACGAGCAGTACTTC.

The chain links TRBV4-3 to TRBJ2-1, with 8 bases identical to TRBD2. CDR1 is LGHNA, CDR2 YSLEER, per germline. The CDR3 has 17 residues. The V segment lost 4 bases and the J segment 4 bases; nucleotides outside the gene matches: 12. The CDR3 DNA follows: TGCGCCAGCAGCCTCCTGGCGGGGCGGGGGGCTTACAATGAGCAGTTCTTC. Translated: CASSLLAGRGAYNEQFF.

This chain connects TRBV9 to TRBJ2-5; 7 bases are a match to TRBD1. The CDR3 sequence is 14 residues long. Germline lookup yields CDR1 SGDLS and CDR2 YYNGEE. J gave up 4 bases and V 0 bases, and 3 bases lay outside the gene matches. The chain's CDR3 is CASSVGTGRETQYF. The CDR3 bases are TGTGCCAGCAGCGTAGGGACAGGAAGAGAGACCCAGTACTTC.